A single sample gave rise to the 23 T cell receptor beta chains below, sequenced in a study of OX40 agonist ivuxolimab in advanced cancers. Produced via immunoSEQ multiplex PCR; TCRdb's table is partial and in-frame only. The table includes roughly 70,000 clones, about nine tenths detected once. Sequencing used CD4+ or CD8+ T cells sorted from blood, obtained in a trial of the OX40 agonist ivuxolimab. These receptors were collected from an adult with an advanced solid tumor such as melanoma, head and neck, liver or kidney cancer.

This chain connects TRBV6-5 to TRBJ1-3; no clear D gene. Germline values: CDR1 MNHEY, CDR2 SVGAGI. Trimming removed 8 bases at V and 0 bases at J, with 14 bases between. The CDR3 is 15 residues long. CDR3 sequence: CASSRGGSSGNTIYF. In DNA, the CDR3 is TGTGCCAGCTCACGAGGCGGTAGCTCTGGAAACACCATATATTTT.

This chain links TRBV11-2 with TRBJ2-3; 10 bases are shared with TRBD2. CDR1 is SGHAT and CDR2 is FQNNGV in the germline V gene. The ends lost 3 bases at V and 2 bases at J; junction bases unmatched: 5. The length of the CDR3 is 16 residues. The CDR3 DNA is TGTGCCAGCAGCTTGGCTAGCGGGAGTACCACAGATACGCAGTATTTT. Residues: CASSLASGSTTDTQYF.

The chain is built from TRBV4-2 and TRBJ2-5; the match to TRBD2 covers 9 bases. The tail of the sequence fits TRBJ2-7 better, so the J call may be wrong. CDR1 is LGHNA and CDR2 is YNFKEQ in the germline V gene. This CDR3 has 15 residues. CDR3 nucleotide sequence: TGTGCCAGCAGACTCGGAGCGGGGGGTTCCTACGAGCAGTACTTC. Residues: CASRLGAGGSYEQYF.

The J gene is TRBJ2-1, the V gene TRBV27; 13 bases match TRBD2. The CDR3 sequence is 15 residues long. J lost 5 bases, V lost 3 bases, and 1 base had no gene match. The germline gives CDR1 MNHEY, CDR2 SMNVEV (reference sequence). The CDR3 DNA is TGTGCCAGCAGTTTCGGGACTAGCGGGAACAATGAGCAGTTCTTC. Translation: CASSFGTSGNNEQFF.

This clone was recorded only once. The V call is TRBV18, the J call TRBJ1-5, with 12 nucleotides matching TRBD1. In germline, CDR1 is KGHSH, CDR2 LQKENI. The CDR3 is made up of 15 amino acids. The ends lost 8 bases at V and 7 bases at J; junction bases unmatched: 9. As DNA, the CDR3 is TGTGCCAGCGACACGGGACAGGGGGCAGGGCAGCCCCAGCATTTT. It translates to CASDTGQGAGQPQHF. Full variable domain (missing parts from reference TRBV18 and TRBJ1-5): NAGVMQNPRHLVRRRGQEARLRCSPMKGHSHVYWYRQLPEEGLKFMVYLQKENIIDESGMPKERFSAEFPKEGPSILRIQQVVRGDSAAYFCASDTGQGAGQPQHFGDGTRLSIL.

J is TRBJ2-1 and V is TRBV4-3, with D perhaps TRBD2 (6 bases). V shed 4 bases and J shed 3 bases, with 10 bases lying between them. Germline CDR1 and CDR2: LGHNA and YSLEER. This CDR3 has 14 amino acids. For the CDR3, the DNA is TGCGCCAGCAGCCGGTCGGGAGACTACAATGAGCAGTTCTTC. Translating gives CASSRSGDYNEQFF.

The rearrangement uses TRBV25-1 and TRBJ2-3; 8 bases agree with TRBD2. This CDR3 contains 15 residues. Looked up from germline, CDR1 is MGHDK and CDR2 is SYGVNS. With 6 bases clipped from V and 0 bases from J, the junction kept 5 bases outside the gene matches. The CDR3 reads CASRGLGPSTDTQYF. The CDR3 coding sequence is TGTGCCAGCAGGGGACTAGGGCCTAGCACAGATACGCAGTATTTT.

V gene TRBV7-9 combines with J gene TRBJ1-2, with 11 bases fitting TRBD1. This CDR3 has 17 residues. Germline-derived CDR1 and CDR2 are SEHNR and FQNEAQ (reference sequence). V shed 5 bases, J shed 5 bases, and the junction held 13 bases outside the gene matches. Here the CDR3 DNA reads TGTGCCAGCAGCCATATCCCCGGACAGGGGGCGAGTTATGGCTACACCTTC. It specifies CASSHIPGQGASYGYTF.

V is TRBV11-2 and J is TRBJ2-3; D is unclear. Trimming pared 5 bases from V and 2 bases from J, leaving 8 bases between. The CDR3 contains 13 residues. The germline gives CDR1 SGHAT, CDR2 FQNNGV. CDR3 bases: TGTGCCAGCAGCCCGCCATCCACAGATACGCAGTATTTT. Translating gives CASSPPSTDTQYF.

For the CDR3, the DNA is TGCGCCAGCAGTTTATCTCGGGCTGGGGCCAACGTCCTGACTTTC. It yields the protein CASSLSRAGANVLTF. The rearrangement uses TRBV5-1 and TRBJ2-6; D unclear. This CDR3 spans 15 amino acids. V lost 5 bases, J lost 2 bases, and 11 bases lay in between. The germline V gene has CDR1 SGHRS and CDR2 YFSETQ.

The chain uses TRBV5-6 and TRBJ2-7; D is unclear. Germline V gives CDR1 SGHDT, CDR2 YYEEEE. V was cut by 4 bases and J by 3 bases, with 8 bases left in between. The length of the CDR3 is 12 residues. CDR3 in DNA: TGTGCCAGCAGCGGTAACCTCTACGAGCAGTACTTC. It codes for CASSGNLYEQYF.

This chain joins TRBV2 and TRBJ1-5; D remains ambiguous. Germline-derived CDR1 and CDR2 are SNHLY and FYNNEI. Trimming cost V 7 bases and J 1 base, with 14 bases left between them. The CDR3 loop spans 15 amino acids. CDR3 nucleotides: TGTGCCAGCACGGGTAGTTGGAGCAGCAATCAGCCCCAGCATTTT. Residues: CASTGSWSSNQPQHF.

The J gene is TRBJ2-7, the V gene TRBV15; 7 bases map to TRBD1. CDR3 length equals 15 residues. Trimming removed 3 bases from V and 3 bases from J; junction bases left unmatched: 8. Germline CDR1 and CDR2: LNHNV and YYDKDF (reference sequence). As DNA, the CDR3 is TGTGCCACCAGCAGGGGGGACAGCCTTAACTACGAGCAGTACTTC. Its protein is CATSRGDSLNYEQYF.

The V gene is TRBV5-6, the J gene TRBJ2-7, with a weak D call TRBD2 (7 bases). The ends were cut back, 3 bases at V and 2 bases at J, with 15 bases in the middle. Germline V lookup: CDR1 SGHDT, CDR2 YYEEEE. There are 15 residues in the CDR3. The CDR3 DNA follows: TGTGCCAGCAGCTCCCGAGGGGGGGCCACCTACGAGCAGTACTTC. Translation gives CASSSRGGATYEQYF.

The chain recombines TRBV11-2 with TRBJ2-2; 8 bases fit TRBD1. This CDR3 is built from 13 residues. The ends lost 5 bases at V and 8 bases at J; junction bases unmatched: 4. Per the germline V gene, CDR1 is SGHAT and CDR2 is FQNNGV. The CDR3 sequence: CASSVRGLGELFF. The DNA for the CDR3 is TGTGCCAGCAGCGTCAGGGGGCTTGGGGAGCTGTTTTTT.

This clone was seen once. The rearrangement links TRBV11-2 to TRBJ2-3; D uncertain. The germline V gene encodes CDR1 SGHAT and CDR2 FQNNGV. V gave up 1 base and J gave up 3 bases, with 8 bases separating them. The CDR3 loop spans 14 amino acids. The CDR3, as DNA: TGTGCCAGCAGCTTAGGGATTACGACAGATACGCAGTATTTT. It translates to CASSLGITTDTQYF.

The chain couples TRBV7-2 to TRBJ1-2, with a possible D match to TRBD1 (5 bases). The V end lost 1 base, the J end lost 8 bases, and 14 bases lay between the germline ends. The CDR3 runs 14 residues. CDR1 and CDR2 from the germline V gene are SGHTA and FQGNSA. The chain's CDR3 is CASSLGVEGWGYTF. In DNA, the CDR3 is TGTGCCAGCAGCTTAGGGGTAGAGGGGTGGGGCTACACCTTC.

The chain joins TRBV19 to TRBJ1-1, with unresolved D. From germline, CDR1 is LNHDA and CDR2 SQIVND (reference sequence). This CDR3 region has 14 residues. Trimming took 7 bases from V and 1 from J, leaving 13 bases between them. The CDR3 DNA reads TGTGCCAGTAATAGTCTCTTACCGAACACTGAAGCTTTCTTT. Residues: CASNSLLPNTEAFF.

As DNA, the CDR3 is TGTGCCAGCAGCTTAGGGGACAGGGGGCTTGAAAAACTGTTTTTT. Translated: CASSLGDRGLEKLFF. The chain couples TRBV7-2 to TRBJ1-4; 12 bases agree with TRBD1. The V segment lost 1 base and the J segment 7 bases; nucleotides outside the gene matches: 1. CDR1 and CDR2 from the germline V gene are SGHTA and FQGNSA. The CDR3 loop spans 15 amino acids.

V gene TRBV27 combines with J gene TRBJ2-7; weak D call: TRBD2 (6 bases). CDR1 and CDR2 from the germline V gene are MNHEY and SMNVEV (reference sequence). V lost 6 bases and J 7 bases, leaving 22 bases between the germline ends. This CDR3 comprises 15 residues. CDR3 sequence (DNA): TGTGCCAGCAGCTCCCTTATCGGAGGGCCGATGGAGCAGTACTTC. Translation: CASSSLIGGPMEQYF.

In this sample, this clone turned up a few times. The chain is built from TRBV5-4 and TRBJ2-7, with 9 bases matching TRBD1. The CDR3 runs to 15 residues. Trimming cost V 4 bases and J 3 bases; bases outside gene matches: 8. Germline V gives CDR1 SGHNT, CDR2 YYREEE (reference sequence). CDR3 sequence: CASSTGQGILYEQYF. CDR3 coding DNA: TGTGCCAGCAGCACCGGACAGGGGATTCTCTACGAGCAGTACTTC.

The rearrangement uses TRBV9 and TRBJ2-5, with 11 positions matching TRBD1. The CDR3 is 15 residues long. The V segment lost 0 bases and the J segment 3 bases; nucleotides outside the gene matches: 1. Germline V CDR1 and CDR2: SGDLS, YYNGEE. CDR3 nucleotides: TGTGCCAGCAGCGTAGGGGGACAGGGGGAAGAGACCCAGTACTTC. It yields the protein CASSVGGQGEETQYF.

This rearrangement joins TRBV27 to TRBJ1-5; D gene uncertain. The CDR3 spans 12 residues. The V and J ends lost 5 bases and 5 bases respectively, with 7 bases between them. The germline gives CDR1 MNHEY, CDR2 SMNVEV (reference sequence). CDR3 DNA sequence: TGTGCCAGCAGTCCGACCGATCAGCCCCAGCATTTT. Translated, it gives CASSPTDQPQHF.